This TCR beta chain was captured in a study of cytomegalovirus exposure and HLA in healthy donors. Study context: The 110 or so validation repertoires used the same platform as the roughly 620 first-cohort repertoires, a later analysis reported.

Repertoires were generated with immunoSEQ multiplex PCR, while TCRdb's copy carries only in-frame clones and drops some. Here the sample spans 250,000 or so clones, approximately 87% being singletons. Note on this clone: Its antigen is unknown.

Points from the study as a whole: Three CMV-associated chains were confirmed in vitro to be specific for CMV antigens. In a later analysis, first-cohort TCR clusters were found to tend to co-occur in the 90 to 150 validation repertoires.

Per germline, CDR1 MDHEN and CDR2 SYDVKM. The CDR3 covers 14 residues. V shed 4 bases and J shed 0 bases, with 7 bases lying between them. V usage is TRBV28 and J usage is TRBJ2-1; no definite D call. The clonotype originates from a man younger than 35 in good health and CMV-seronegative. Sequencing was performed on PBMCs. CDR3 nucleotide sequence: TGTGCCAGCAGTTCCGGCGGCTCCTACAATGAGCAGTTCTTC. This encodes CASSSGGSYNEQFF.